This T cell receptor beta chain was identified in a study of technical replicates of blood from a few donors. The CDR3 covers 18 residues. The ends lost 1 base at V and 5 bases at J; junction bases unmatched: 14. Germline V gene sequence: CDR1 MNHNS, CDR2 SASEGT. Sequencing was performed with immunoSEQ multiplex PCR; in TCRdb, only in-frame clones are kept and a portion is missing. Of 60,000 to 90,000 clones in the sample, approximately 97% were seen once. Sample: T cells isolated from PBMCs. The sequence was collected from a human donor in good health. The V call is TRBV6-1, the J call TRBJ2-3; 8 bases are shared with TRBD2. CDR3 nucleotide sequence: TGTGCCAGCAGTGAAGTCGGGGGGGGAGCGGGAGTGGGAGATACGCAGTATTTT. Amino acids: CASSEVGGGAGVGDTQYF.